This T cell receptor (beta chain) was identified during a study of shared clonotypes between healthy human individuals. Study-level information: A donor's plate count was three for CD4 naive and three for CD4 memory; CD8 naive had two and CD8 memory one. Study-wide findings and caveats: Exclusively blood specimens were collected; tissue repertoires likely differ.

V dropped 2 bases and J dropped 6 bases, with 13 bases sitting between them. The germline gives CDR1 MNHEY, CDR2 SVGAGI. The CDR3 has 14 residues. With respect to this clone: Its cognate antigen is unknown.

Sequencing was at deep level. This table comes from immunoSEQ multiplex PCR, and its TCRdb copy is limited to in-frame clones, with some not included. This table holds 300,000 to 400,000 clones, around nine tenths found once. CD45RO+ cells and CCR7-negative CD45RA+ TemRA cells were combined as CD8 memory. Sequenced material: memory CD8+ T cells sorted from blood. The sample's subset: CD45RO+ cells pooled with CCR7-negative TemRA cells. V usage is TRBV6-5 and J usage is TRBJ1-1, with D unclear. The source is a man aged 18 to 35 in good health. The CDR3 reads CASSYTPSSSEAFF. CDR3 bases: TGTGCCAGCAGTTACACGCCGTCCTCCTCTGAAGCTTTCTTT.